This T cell receptor beta chain emerged from a study of blood T cell repertoires in COVID-19. As originally analysed: Reference gene primer amplification gave nucleated cell count estimates. Sequenced by immunoSEQ multiplex PCR; TCRdb stores in-frame clones only, minus some. The DNA was the basis for D and trimming; V, J and clone size are from that table. This sample has roughly 380,000 clones, with about 90% found just once. The germline CDR1 and CDR2 sequences are MNHNS and SASEGT. The CDR3 is 18 amino acids. Trimming removed 2 bases from V and 3 bases from J; junction bases left unmatched: 11. This sequence joins TRBV6-1 and TRBJ2-2; 8 nucleotides align to TRBD2. This TCR came from a woman aged 25 to 39 who had recovered from COVID-19. Sequenced sample: PBMCs or T cells enriched from blood (not recorded which). As DNA, the CDR3 is TGTGCCAGCAGTGAAAGTGACCGAGCTAGCGGGTACACCGGGGAGCTGTTTTTT. Translating it yields CASSESDRASGYTGELFF.